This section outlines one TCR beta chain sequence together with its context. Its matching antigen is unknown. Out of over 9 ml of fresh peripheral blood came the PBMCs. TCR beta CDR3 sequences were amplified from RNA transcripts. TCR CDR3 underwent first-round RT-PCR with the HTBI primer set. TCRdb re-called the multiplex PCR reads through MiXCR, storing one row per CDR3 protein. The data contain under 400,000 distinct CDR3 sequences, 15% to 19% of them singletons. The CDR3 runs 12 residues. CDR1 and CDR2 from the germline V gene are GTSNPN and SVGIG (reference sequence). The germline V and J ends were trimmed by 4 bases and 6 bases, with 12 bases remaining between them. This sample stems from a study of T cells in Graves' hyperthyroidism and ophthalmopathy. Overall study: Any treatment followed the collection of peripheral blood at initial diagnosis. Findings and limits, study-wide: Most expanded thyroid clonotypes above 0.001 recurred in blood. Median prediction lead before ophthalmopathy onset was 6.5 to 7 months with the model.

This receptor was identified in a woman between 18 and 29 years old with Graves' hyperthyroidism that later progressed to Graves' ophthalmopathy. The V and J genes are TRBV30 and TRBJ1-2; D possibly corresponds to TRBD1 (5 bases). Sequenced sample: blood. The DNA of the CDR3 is TGTGCCTGGACCCCCCAGGGAGATGGCTACACCTTC. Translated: CAWTPQGDGYTF.